This T cell receptor (beta chain) comes out of a study of breast tumors, draining lymph nodes, adjacent tissues. General study results and limits: Most tumor T cells seemingly derive from lymph node, then expand in tumor. Tumors had less TCR diversity than lymph nodes, more than nontumor tissue. Tumor and nontumor repertoires were significantly more similar in luminal-like than in basal-like breast cancer.

This clonotype was recorded many times. The antigen remains unidentified. Axillary draining lymph nodes of breast cancer patients supplied the node samples. MiXCR, applied by TCRdb to the multiplex PCR reads, yields one record per CDR3 protein. The sample carries roughly 110,000 distinct CDR3 sequences, less than 40% recorded once. The sequence came from a female donor with breast cancer. Some clones in this sample may be carry-over from other donors' samples. Sequencing input: axillary lymph node tissue.

CDR3 in DNA: TGTGCCAGCAGCTTAGGGGACGGGAGGACGAACACCGGGGAGCTGTTTTTT. Its protein product is CASSLGDGRTNTGELFF. J is TRBJ2-2 and V is TRBV11-2; 7 bases agree with TRBD2. This CDR3 comprises 17 residues. The V segment lost 1 base and the J segment 0 bases; nucleotides outside the gene matches: 5. Looked up from germline, CDR1 is SGHAT and CDR2 is FQNNGV.